The clone carrying this T cell receptor (beta chain) has more than one count but fewer than ten. The record originates from a study of molecular identifiers for immune sequencing clone quantification. The germline V gene encodes CDR1 DFQATT and CDR2 SNEGSKA (reference sequence). The CDR3 spans 13 residues. V lost 1 base to trimming and J lost 1 base, with 8 bases between them. TCRdb reprocessed the PCR reads with MiXCR, giving one entry per CDR3 protein. The table lists around 300,000 distinct CDR3 sequences, 24% of them singletons. The clonotype was recovered from a human donor in good health. Some libraries in this study had Jurkat cell RNA spiked in. The chain couples TRBV20-1 to TRBJ2-7; D uncertain. The sample consisted of naive CD8+ T cells from blood, with Jurkat cell RNA spiked in. Subset indicated: FACS-sorted CD8+CD4-CCR7+CD45RA+ naive T cells. The CDR3 nucleotides read TGCAGTGCTAGAGTTCTCCGTTCCTACGAGCAGTACTTC. This encodes CSARVLRSYEQYF.